The text below deals with one T cell receptor beta chain. Its antigen is not known. This sample is part of a study of T cells in localized non-small cell lung cancer. Points from the study as a whole: Patients showing higher blood T cell density tended to see longer overall survival. Clonality peaked in uninvolved adjacent lung rather than tumor.

With 3 bases clipped from V and 2 bases from J, the junction kept 8 bases outside the gene matches. The CDR3 runs 16 residues. CDR1 and CDR2 from the germline V gene are MNHNS and SASEGT. Libraries were prepared by immunoSEQ multiplex PCR; TCRdb keeps only in-frame clonotypes and omits some of them. Of fewer than 100,000 clones in the sample, about 87% were seen once. The chain joins TRBV6-1 to TRBJ2-5; 8 nucleotides match TRBD2. This TCR came from a man aged 35 to 70 with stage I squamous cell lung carcinoma. Sequenced here: peripheral blood, sampled before any cancer treatment. CDR3 bases: TGTGCCAGCAGTGATCGGGCGGGGGGACGTCAAGAGACCCAGTACTTC. Translating it yields CASSDRAGGRQETQYF.